The 15 T cell receptor beta chains below come from one sample, sequenced in a study of T cells in tumors after PD-1 blockade. Clones were read by immunoSEQ multiplex PCR, and TCRdb kept only the in-frame ones, dropping some. This sample carries around 34,000 clones, roughly four fifths of them seen once, and the ten largest clones take under 50%. The material was PBMCs, obtained after anti-PD-1 treatment. The receptors derive from a human donor with basal cell carcinoma.

The chain links TRBV19 to TRBJ1-5; D is ambiguous. CDR3 size: 15 residues. CDR1 and CDR2 from the germline V gene are LNHDA and SQIVND (reference sequence). The germline V and J ends were trimmed by 1 base and 0 bases, with 7 bases remaining between them. The CDR3 here is CASSIGLYSNQPQHF. DNA for the CDR3: TGTGCCAGTAGTATAGGACTCTATAGCAATCAGCCCCAGCATTTT.

This clone has only one observation. The chain combines TRBV28 with TRBJ2-5; D not resolved. The V end was cut by 5 bases, the J end by 1 base, with 5 bases between. The CDR3 consists of 12 residues. Looked up from germline, CDR1 is MDHEN and CDR2 is SYDVKM. The CDR3 loop reads CASSRTQETQYF. The CDR3 bases are TGTGCCAGCAGTCGGACCCAAGAGACCCAGTACTTC.

The chain uses TRBV29-1 and TRBJ1-2; 10 nucleotides match TRBD1. With V trimmed by 6 bases and J by 3 bases, 4 bases remained unmatched. This CDR3 has 13 residues. Germline CDR1 SQVTM, CDR2 ANQGSEA. The CDR3: CSVGTGEDYGYTF. CDR3 nucleotides: TGCAGCGTGGGGACAGGGGAGGACTATGGCTACACCTTC.

V usage is TRBV19 and J usage is TRBJ2-3, with D maybe TRBD2 (6 bases). CDR1 is LNHDA, CDR2 SQIVND, per germline (reference sequence). V lost 3 bases to trimming and J lost 1 base, with 11 bases between them. The CDR3 has 15 residues. CDR3 sequence reads: CASSIGGKGTDTQYF. CDR3 coding DNA: TGTGCCAGTAGTATTGGCGGGAAGGGCACAGATACGCAGTATTTT.

The chain couples TRBV6-6 to TRBJ2-1; 8 bases line up with TRBD2. This CDR3 has 11 residues. With 9 bases clipped from V and 9 bases from J, the junction kept 4 bases outside the gene matches. Germline values: CDR1 MNHNY, CDR2 SVGAGI (reference sequence). The DNA for the CDR3 is TGTGCCAGTAGCGGGACGCCTGAGCAGTTCTTC. Its protein product is CASSGTPEQFF.

The gene calls are TRBV5-1 and TRBJ1-4; 8 nucleotides align to TRBD1. The CDR3 has 15 residues. With V trimmed by 4 bases and J by 7 bases, 9 bases remained unmatched. Germline assignment: CDR1 SGHRS and CDR2 YFSETQ. As DNA, the CDR3 is TGCGCCAGCAGCCAGCAGGGGGCGCAGGCTGAAAAACTGTTTTTT. It yields the protein CASSQQGAQAEKLFF.

J is TRBJ1-4 and V is TRBV6-1, with D possibly matching TRBD1 (5 bases). V lost 2 bases to trimming and J lost 3 bases, with 10 bases between them. The V gene's germline CDR1 is MNHNS and CDR2 SASEGT. This CDR3 contains 15 residues. The CDR3 nucleotides are TGTGCCAGCAGTGAACCCAGGGTGGCTAATGAAAAACTGTTTTTT. Translating it yields CASSEPRVANEKLFF.

This clone was picked up many times. The chain carries TRBV6-2 or TRBV6-3 and TRBJ2-7; a possible D gene is TRBD2 (6 bases). CDR1 is MNHEY and CDR2 is SVGEGT in the germline V gene. V was clipped by 4 bases and J by 3 bases, with 13 bases between them. This CDR3 has 14 residues. In DNA, the CDR3 is TGTGCCAGCAGTTCCCCCGGCGGGGTCTACGAGCAGTACTTC. Encoded protein: CASSSPGGVYEQYF.

V usage is TRBV6-2 or TRBV6-3 and J usage is TRBJ2-3; 9 nucleotides line up with TRBD2. J gave up 1 base and V 2 bases, and 10 bases lay outside the gene matches. This CDR3 is built from 18 residues. The germline CDR1 and CDR2 sequences are MNHEY and SVGEGT. CDR3 nucleotides: TGTGCCAGCAGTTACCCGCCTAGCGGGGAGATTGGCACAGATACGCAGTATTTT. Its translation is CASSYPPSGEIGTDTQYF.

This clone occurred once. This chain connects TRBV6-6 to TRBJ2-5, with TRBD2 identical over 8 bases. Germline trimming cut 4 bases from V and 8 bases from J; bases unmatched to any gene: 12. The CDR3 spans 15 residues. Germline V gene data show CDR1 as MNHNY and CDR2 as SVGAGI (reference sequence). The CDR3 nucleotides are TGTGCCAGCAGTTTTCCGGGACTAGAGGCAAACACCCAGTACTTC. Its protein product is CASSFPGLEANTQYF.

This chain uses TRBV5-4 with TRBJ1-4, with D perhaps matching TRBD1 (5 bases). The CDR3 has 15 residues. Germline loops: CDR1 SGHNT, CDR2 YYREEE (reference sequence). V was pared by 0 bases and J by 2 bases, with 8 bases between. The CDR3 spells CASSLGGTTNEKLFF. Here the CDR3 DNA reads TGTGCCAGCAGCTTGGGGGGGACGACTAATGAAAAACTGTTTTTT.

The rearrangement links TRBV19 to TRBJ2-6; tentative D call: TRBD1 (6 bases). Germline-derived CDR1 and CDR2 are LNHDA and SQIVND (reference sequence). V lost 9 bases to trimming and J lost 0 bases, with 15 bases between them. CDR3 length: 16 residues. This CDR3 reads CASQGQPSSGANVLTF. The CDR3 DNA is TGTGCCAGCCAAGGACAGCCAAGCTCTGGGGCCAACGTCCTGACTTTC.

V and J are TRBV6-2 or TRBV6-3 and TRBJ1-1; the D is unclear. With 6 bases removed from V and 6 bases from J, the gap between germline ends came to 14 bases. CDR1 and CDR2 (germline): MNHEY, SVGEGT. The CDR3 has 13 amino acids. CDR3 region: CASSRNLRAEAFF. CDR3 in DNA: TGTGCCAGCAGCCGGAACCTGAGGGCTGAAGCTTTCTTT.

This sequence joins TRBV4-3 and TRBJ2-2; maybe TRBD2 (6 bases). The CDR3 is 16 amino acids. Germline V CDR1 and CDR2: LGHNA, YSLEER. V lost 0 bases, J lost 1 base, and 9 bases lay in between. In DNA, the CDR3 is TGCGCCAGCAGCCAAGAGGTGGGGGGGAACACCGGGGAGCTGTTTTTT. Protein: CASSQEVGGNTGELFF.

The J gene is TRBJ2-5, the V gene TRBV11-3; D gene uncertain. CDR1 is SGHNT and CDR2 is YENEEA in the germline V gene. CDR3 size: 14 residues. V dropped 1 base and J dropped 4 bases, with 10 bases sitting between them. Written as DNA, the CDR3 is TGTGCCAGCAGCTTAGGTCCCATTCGAGAGACCCAGTACTTC. Its protein is CASSLGPIRETQYF.